Following are 30 T cell receptor beta chains from one sample sequenced in a study of cytomegalovirus exposure and HLA in healthy donors. Here immunoSEQ multiplex PCR was the method, and the copy in TCRdb shows in-frame clones only, minus some. The sample shows roughly 60,000 clones, approximately 90% of them seen only once. The sequenced sample consisted of PBMCs. The receptors come from a woman under 30 in good health and CMV-seronegative.

The J gene is TRBJ1-6, the V gene TRBV7-6; D remains unclear. Germline CDR1 SGHVS, CDR2 FNYEAQ. The ends were cut back, 0 bases at V and 4 bases at J, with 7 bases in the middle. The CDR3 length is 15 residues. DNA for the CDR3: TGTGCCAGCAGCTTAGCAGCCCAATATAATTCACCCCTCCACTTT. Protein: CASSLAAQYNSPLHF.

The V gene is TRBV19, the J gene TRBJ1-6, with D hard to call. The CDR3 totals 15 residues. Trimming removed 5 bases from V and 0 bases from J, with 8 bases in between. Germline-derived CDR1 and CDR2 are LNHDA and SQIVND (reference sequence). The CDR3 DNA follows: TGTGCCAGTAGTGATGTTAGCTCCTATAATTCACCCCTCCACTTT. The encoded protein is CASSDVSSYNSPLHF. Full variable domain (missing parts from reference TRBV19 and TRBJ1-6): DGGITQSPKYLFRKEGQNVTLSCEQNLNHDAMYWYRQDPGQGLRLIYYSQIVNDFQKGDIAEGYSVSREKKESFPLTVTSAQKNPTAFYLCASSDVSSYNSPLHFGNGTRLTVT.

CDR3 nucleotides: TGTGCCAGCAAACAATATGCAGGGGGCGACGAGCAGTACTTC. This gives the protein CASKQYAGGDEQYF. The chain combines TRBV27 with TRBJ2-7, with 8 bases fitting TRBD1. Germline V gene data show CDR1 as MNHEY and CDR2 as SMNVEV (reference sequence). The CDR3 has 14 residues. After removal of 7 bases from V and 5 bases from J, the junction contained 10 bases not matched to a gene.

This clone was found once. V usage is TRBV6-6 and J usage is TRBJ1-1; 7 bases are a match to TRBD1. The CDR3 totals 12 residues. The germline CDR1 and CDR2 sequences are MNHNY and SVGAGI (reference sequence). The V and J ends lost 6 bases and 5 bases, in that order; junction bases with no gene match: 3. The CDR3 DNA is TGTGCCAGCAGCCTCAGGGGGACTGAAGCTTTCTTT. It specifies CASSLRGTEAFF.

The V call is TRBV7-8, the J call TRBJ2-4; D might be TRBD2 (5 bases). Germline V gene data show CDR1 as SGHVS and CDR2 as FQNEAQ. The CDR3 runs to 16 residues. V was pared by 1 base and J by 3 bases, with 13 bases between. This chain's CDR3 is CASSLGSGIHKNIQYF. The CDR3 DNA sequence: TGTGCCAGCAGCTTAGGATCGGGGATCCACAAAAACATTCAGTACTTC.

The rearrangement uses TRBV11-2 and TRBJ2-5; 10 bases agree with TRBD2. The J segment lost 4 bases and the V segment lost 3 bases, leaving 8 bases of the junction unmatched. Germline V lookup: CDR1 SGHAT, CDR2 FQNNGV. CDR3 length equals 16 residues. CDR3 in amino acids: CASSLGAGGPGETQYF. The CDR3 DNA follows: TGTGCCAGCAGCTTGGGAGCGGGGGGGCCCGGAGAGACCCAGTACTTC.

This chain uses TRBV6-1 with TRBJ2-7; TRBD1 is a possible D gene (6 bases). There are 12 residues in the CDR3. CDR1 is MNHNS and CDR2 is SASEGT in the germline V gene. V shed 8 bases and J shed 8 bases, with 16 bases lying between them. The CDR3 DNA is TGTGCCAGCGGGGAGCAGGGGTCTAAGCAGTACTTC. This codes for CASGEQGSKQYF.

Comment on this clone: The CDR3 does not close with the conserved phenylalanine or tryptophan, likely indicating a read error. The limits of the CDR3 on the DNA are not certain, so only TCRdb's listed CDR3 is given. The J gene is TRBJ1-1, the V gene TRBV20-1; TRBD1 reflects the table's D call only, with no check against the DNA. Germline CDR1 reads DFQATT; CDR2 reads SNEGSKA (reference sequence). The CDR3 region is 8 residues in length, termini included. The CDR3 loop reads CSAARDSY.

The V call is TRBV11-3, the J call TRBJ2-4; 12 nucleotides agree with TRBD1. CDR3 length equals 16 residues. V shed 6 bases, J shed 7 bases, and the junction held 10 bases outside the gene matches. The germline gives CDR1 SGHNT, CDR2 YENEEA. The CDR3: CASRRSGQGARNIQYF. Written as DNA, the CDR3 is TGTGCCAGCAGACGCTCGGGACAGGGGGCTCGGAACATTCAGTACTTC.

The chain employs TRBV11-1 and TRBJ2-3; D possibly corresponds to TRBD2 (6 bases). Trimming cost V 5 bases and J 0 bases, with 12 bases left between them. The length of the CDR3 is 15 residues. Germline V gives CDR1 SGHAT, CDR2 FQDESV (reference sequence). The CDR3 coding sequence is TGTGCCAGCAGCATAGGGCGGGGCAGCACAGATACGCAGTATTTT. Translated: CASSIGRGSTDTQYF.

The genes are TRBV11-2 and TRBJ2-3; 11 positions agree with TRBD2. Germline assignment: CDR1 SGHAT and CDR2 FQNNGV. Trimming at V came to 0 bases and at J to 2 bases, leaving 10 bases not matched to a gene. The CDR3 is made up of 19 amino acids. CDR3 sequence reads: CASSLDVLGTSGFTDTQYF. CDR3 sequence (DNA): TGTGCCAGCAGCTTAGATGTCCTCGGGACTAGCGGTTTCACAGATACGCAGTATTTT.

The chain carries TRBV11-1 and TRBJ2-5; tentative D call: TRBD1 (6 bases). V lost 4 bases and J lost 2, with 14 bases in between. CDR3 length equals 15 residues. Germline V lookup: CDR1 SGHAT, CDR2 FQDESV (reference sequence). DNA for the CDR3: TGTGCCAGCAGCTGGACGGACAGCAGTCAAGAGACCCAGTACTTC. This encodes CASSWTDSSQETQYF. Full variable domain (rest looked up from reference TRBV11-1 and TRBJ2-5): EAEVAQSPRYKITEKSQAVAFWCDPISGHATLYWYRQILGQGPELLVQFQDESVVDDSQLPKDRFSAERLKGVDSTLKIQPAELGDSAMYLCASSWTDSSQETQYFGPGTRLLVL.

The CDR3 protein is CASSQGPGERGDTQETQYF. Written as DNA, the CDR3 is TGTGCCAGCAGCCAAGGGCCTGGGGAGCGGGGGGATACTCAAGAGACCCAGTACTTC. This chain joins TRBV4-2 and TRBJ2-5, with 9 positions matching TRBD2. Germline CDR1 reads LGHNA; CDR2 reads YNFKEQ. This CDR3 is built from 19 residues. With V trimmed by 1 base and J by 2 bases, 14 bases remained unmatched.

The rearrangement uses TRBV11-2 and TRBJ2-3, with 7 bases matching TRBD1. V shed 1 base, J shed 3 bases, and the junction held 7 bases outside the gene matches. CDR1 is SGHAT and CDR2 is FQNNGV in the germline V gene. This CDR3 has 16 residues. The CDR3 DNA reads as TGTGCCAGCAGCTTAGGGACAGGAGGCTGGACAGATACGCAGTATTTT. Encoded protein: CASSLGTGGWTDTQYF.

V and J are TRBV29-1 and TRBJ1-2; no clear D. This CDR3 spans 11 amino acids. V was clipped by 5 bases and J by 4 bases, with 8 bases between them. Per germline, CDR1 SQVTM and CDR2 ANQGSEA. CDR3 sequence (DNA): TGCAGCGTTCAGGTCAGCTATGGCTACACCTTC. Translation gives CSVQVSYGYTF.

The V call is TRBV6-5, the J call TRBJ1-2; the D is unclear. Germline V gene lookup returns CDR1 MNHEY and CDR2 SVGAGI. The CDR3 covers 13 residues. Trimming removed 6 bases at V and 8 bases at J, with 16 bases between. The CDR3 DNA reads as TGTGCCAGCAGCTCCGGGAGGATCGGGGGCTACACCTTC. Translation gives CASSSGRIGGYTF.

The CDR3 DNA reads as TGTGCCAGCAGCTCGTCGGTTTCGGCGGCTAACTCTGGAAACACCATATATTTT. Its translation is CASSSSVSAANSGNTIYF. This chain uses TRBV7-6 with TRBJ1-3, with D hard to call. Germline V gene lookup returns CDR1 SGHVS and CDR2 FNYEAQ. This CDR3 spans 18 amino acids. V gave up 4 bases and J gave up 0 bases, with 19 bases separating them.

The rearrangement uses TRBV4-2 and TRBJ2-4, with a possible D match to TRBD2 (6 bases). This CDR3 comprises 16 residues. CDR1 and CDR2 (germline): LGHNA, YNFKEQ. V was trimmed by 0 bases and J by 6 bases, leaving 15 bases between them. Here the CDR3 DNA reads TGTGCCAGCAGCCAAGAGATGGCGCGGGAAGGAAACATTCAGTACTTC. Translating it yields CASSQEMAREGNIQYF.

The V call is TRBV28, the J call TRBJ1-2; tentatively, D is TRBD1 (6 bases). The CDR3 totals 13 residues. Trimming left V 5 bases short and J 4 bases short, with 11 bases between. Germline CDR1 reads MDHEN; CDR2 reads SYDVKM. Here the CDR3 reads CASSPRQVYGYTF. The CDR3 bases are TGTGCCAGCAGTCCCCGACAGGTCTATGGCTACACCTTC.

This clone was seen once. The genes are TRBV6-5 and TRBJ2-2; a possible D gene is TRBD1 (5 bases). Trimming stripped 4 bases from V and 2 bases from J, with 14 bases between. The germline CDR1 and CDR2 sequences are MNHEY and SVGAGI. This CDR3 region has 16 residues. The CDR3 nucleotides read TGTGCCAGCAGTTCCCCGGAAGGGGTTAACACCGGGGAGCTGTTTTTT. It yields the protein CASSSPEGVNTGELFF.

The genes are TRBV23-1 and TRBJ1-5; TRBD1 aligns across 8 bases. TRBV23-1 is filed as an ORF, its function uncertain. Germline trimming cut 3 bases from V and 4 bases from J; bases unmatched to any gene: 11. The CDR3 has 17 residues. CDR3 coding DNA: TGCGCCAGCAGTCACAACGCCGGACAGGGCCCGAATCAGCCCCAGCATTTT. As protein: CASSHNAGQGPNQPQHF.

V is TRBV18 and J is TRBJ2-7, with TRBD1 matching 11 bases. The V and J ends lost 0 bases and 7 bases, in that order; junction bases with no gene match: 5. Germline V gives CDR1 KGHSH, CDR2 LQKENI. The CDR3 has 15 amino acids. The chain's CDR3 is CASSPPGTGGGEQYF. Here the CDR3 DNA reads TGTGCCAGCTCACCACCTGGGACAGGGGGAGGTGAGCAGTACTTC. Together with reference TRBV18 and TRBJ2-7, the CDR3 gives the full variable domain: NAGVMQNPRHLVRRRGQEARLRCSPMKGHSHVYWYRQLPEEGLKFMVYLQKENIIDESGMPKERFSAEFPKEGPSILRIQQVVRGDSAAYFCASSPPGTGGGEQYFGPGTRLTVT.

The genes are TRBV19 and TRBJ2-2; weak D call: TRBD2 (6 bases). The germline V and J ends were trimmed by 1 base and 4 bases, with 13 bases remaining between them. The CDR3 is made up of 16 amino acids. CDR1 and CDR2 (germline): LNHDA, SQIVND (reference sequence). CDR3 in amino acids: CASSIARLGGTGELFF. CDR3 nucleotide sequence: TGTGCCAGTAGTATAGCTCGACTAGGCGGCACCGGGGAGCTGTTTTTT.

The chain uses TRBV10-2 and TRBJ1-4; D gene uncertain. This CDR3 contains 13 residues. The V end was cut by 6 bases, the J end by 8 bases, with 13 bases between. Germline CDR1 WSHSY, CDR2 SAAADI. CDR3 bases: TGCGCCAGCAGCGTACAGAGGGAGGAAAAACTGTTTTTT. Translated: CASSVQREEKLFF.

This chain links TRBV29-1 with TRBJ1-1, with D possibly TRBD1 on 5 matching bases. Germline V CDR1 and CDR2: SQVTM, ANQGSEA. The V gene lost 6 bases and the J gene lost 6 bases, with 20 bases spanning the gap. The CDR3 runs to 14 residues. DNA for the CDR3: TGCAGCGTCTTTGGGATTTCAGGGATCGCTGAAGCTTTCTTT. Encoded protein: CSVFGISGIAEAFF.

The V and J genes are TRBV5-1 and TRBJ2-3, with D maybe TRBD2 (6 bases). The CDR3 has 17 residues. V lost 1 base and J 2 bases, leaving 17 bases between the germline ends. From germline, CDR1 is SGHRS and CDR2 YFSETQ. The CDR3 region is CASSLLLDGGATDTQYF. As DNA, the CDR3 is TGCGCCAGCAGCTTGCTTCTTGACGGCGGGGCCACAGATACGCAGTATTTT.

J is TRBJ2-1 and V is TRBV6-1, with 11 nucleotides matching TRBD2. The CDR3 contains 18 residues. With V trimmed by 3 bases and J by 5 bases, 12 bases remained unmatched. CDR1 is MNHNS and CDR2 is SASEGT in the germline V gene. The CDR3 loop is CASSDTSGGGGTNNEQFF. CDR3 DNA sequence: TGTGCCAGCAGTGACACTAGCGGGGGAGGGGGTACAAACAATGAGCAGTTCTTC.

This clone was seen a handful of times. V gene TRBV5-8 combines with J gene TRBJ2-7; 8 bases are a match to TRBD1. Germline CDR1 and CDR2: SGHTS and YDEGEE. This CDR3 comprises 15 residues. V was pared by 0 bases and J by 2 bases, with 4 bases of the junction left unmatched. DNA for the CDR3: TGTGCCAGCAGCTTGGGACAGGGGCGGACCTACGAGCAGTACTTC. Encoded protein: CASSLGQGRTYEQYF. Based on the CDR3 plus reference TRBV5-8 and TRBJ2-7, the full variable domain is EAGVTQSPTHLIKTRGQQATLRCSPISGHTSVYWYQQALGLGLQFLLWYDEGEERNRGNFPPRFSGRQFPNYSSELNVNALELEDSALYLCASSLGQGRTYEQYFGPGTRLTVT.

V is TRBV14 and J is TRBJ2-3, with 9 bases lining up with TRBD1. The length of the CDR3 is 15 residues. In germline, CDR1 is SGHDN, CDR2 FVKESK. V dropped 6 bases and J dropped 2; count of bases not matched to a gene: 6. CDR3 nucleotides: TGTGCCAGCAGGCGGACAGGGGCCAACACAGATACGCAGTATTTT. Protein: CASRRTGANTDTQYF.

V is TRBV2 and J is TRBJ1-2, with unresolved D. The V and J ends lost 5 bases and 1 base respectively, with 11 bases between them. This CDR3 has 14 amino acids. Germline loops: CDR1 SNHLY, CDR2 FYNNEI. The CDR3 DNA reads as TGTGCCAGCAGTTTTTACAGTGTTAACTATGGCTACACCTTC. It is translated as CASSFYSVNYGYTF.